The T cell receptor beta chain described here comes from a study of CXCR3 chemokines and chemotherapy response in bladder cancer (dated by TCRdb to between 2022 and 2023). Turning to the overall study: The study examined whether intratumoral CXCR3 chemokine system activity predicted chemotherapy response in human bladder cancer.

Library method: PCR. The sample was run on an Illumina HiSeq 2500. The public reads were run again by TCRdb, first through fastp at Q25 and then through MiXCR, and only productive beta chains were kept. CDR3 protein sequences are deduplicated, and each keeps its most common genes and DNA. This sample lists approximately 13,000 distinct CDR3 sequences; around 12% were detected once. Jointly, the top ten make up 25% to 30% of the sample. This clonotype was counted at least ten times. The clone's antigen remains unknown. Base qualities are missing; no much larger clone stands one base away. For CDR1 and CDR2, the germline V gene lists MNHEY and SVGAGI. V is cut by 1 base and J by 3 bases, and the space between the germline ends is 9 bases. The CDR3 sequence holds 14 residues, the cysteine and phenylalanine included. Only the CDR3 region is kept as DNA, spanning 42 bases read in frame from base 1.

The V gene is TRBV6-5 and the J gene is TRBJ1-1; TRBD1 might be the D gene, on 5 matching bases. The specimen was collected from a patient whose treatment included neoadjuvant chemotherapy. The receptor comes from a human donor with bladder cancer that did not respond to neoadjuvant chemotherapy. The CDR3 reads as follows: CASSYWGADTEAFF. The bases read TGTGCCAGCAGTTACTGGGGCGCGGACACTGAAGCTTTCTTT.